This T cell receptor (beta chain) was identified during a study of T cells after yellow fever vaccination. Overall study results and limits: Researchers report a weaker secondary response that nonetheless peaked faster, day 5 versus 15. The booster saw the reappearance of most primary-vaccination clones (around 95% CD4, less than 90% CD8).

In this sample, this clonotype turned up a few times. Antigen specificity is unknown. TCRdb ran MiXCR on the 5' RACE reads and lists one entry per CDR3 protein. The sample lists about 400,000 distinct CDR3 sequences; 6.2% were seen once. The CDR3 loop spans 14 amino acids. Trimming pared 1 base from V and 4 bases from J, leaving 7 bases between. The germline gives CDR1 SGHVS, CDR2 FNYEAQ. The receptor was isolated from a man aged 25 to 45 who received the YFV17D yellow fever vaccine. Sample: PBMCs, taken 5 days after the yellow fever booster vaccination. The chain has TRBV7-6 and TRBJ2-2; no definite D call. The DNA of the CDR3 is TGTGCCAGCAGCTTAGACGTGGTCACCGGGGAGCTGTTTTTT. It encodes CASSLDVVTGELFF. Full variable domain (rest looked up from reference TRBV7-6 and TRBJ2-2): GAGVSQSPRYKVTKRGQDVALRCDPISGHVSLYWYRQALGQGPEFLTYFNYEAQQDKSGLPNDRFSAERPEGSISTLTIQRTEQRDSAMYRCASSLDVVTGELFFGEGSRLTVL.